Listed below are T cell receptor beta chains from one sample, sequenced in a study of Graves' ophthalmopathy and Graves' hyperthyroidism. Each CDR3 protein gets one entry after TCRdb re-called the multiplex PCR reads with MiXCR. Here the sample spans 240,000 or so distinct CDR3 sequences, around 42% being singletons. Sequences were obtained from peripheral blood. These receptors all come from an adult man with Graves' ophthalmopathy. Both conserved end residues are trimmed from each CDR3. Fields, in order: V gene, CDR3 protein.

>TRBV19
ASSSTSGGELF
>TRBV15
ATSKDSTNYGYT
>TRBV20-1
SATGPLNYGYT
>TRBV6-6
ASSYEGFDGYT
>TRBV5-1
ASEPDSWYQETQY
>TRBV5-6
ASSQGKSGYT
>TRBV7-6
ASSLTSGRGEQY
>TRBV14
ASSQEWETQY
>TRBV15
ATSRAFDRTEAF
>TRBV5-1
ASRSTYSSYEQY
>TRBV5-6
ASSFGQSYEQY
>TRBV6-5
ASSRTEGQETQY
>TRBV29-1
SELGQGWGYT
>TRBV2
ASREMTGIGETQY
>TRBV12-5
ASGLGQDAYEQY
>TRBV7-2
ASSLVIAYQETQY
>TRBV24-1
AASTGGDRKAF
>TRBV19
ASSTTRSDTQY
>TRBV7-6
ASSAPTATDTQY
>TRBV20-1
SARDQYRQTYGYT
>TRBV12-3/TRBV12-4
ASSGTGLNTEAF
>TRBV2
ASSLVAARGETQY
>TRBV4-2
ASSQGGGDEQY
>TRBV24-1
ATSDLVGHEQY
>TRBV10-2
ASMSGQEETQY
>TRBV7-9
ASSLAGGIGQPQH
>TRBV12-3/TRBV12-4
ASSDDRGFEQY
>TRBV10-3
ASSRDSGYGYT
>TRBV2
ASRGTGVGELF
>TRBV2
ASSVRGGAQH
>TRBV19
ASSILSLTNSPLH
>TRBV12-3/TRBV12-4
ASSQGGWEKLF
>TRBV10-3
AISDPGTNEKLF
>TRBV2
ASSGQGSHYGYT
>TRBV15
ATPEQY
>TRBV12-3/TRBV12-4
ASSEQTGGRGYT
>TRBV11-2
ASSLGTTGELF
>TRBV19
ASVARDRANYGYT
>TRBV12-5
ASGLVRQGVTEAF
>TRBV5-1
ASSPEAPNEKLF
>TRBV2
ASGKEDNSINEKLF
>TRBV29-1
SVGTGELF
>TRBV5-4
ASSLPGSGGMAEAF
>TRBV24-1
ATSDSGTENEKLF
>TRBV10-2
ASSEPSETGVNEQF